These T cell receptor beta chains were read from a single sample in a study of blood T cell repertoires in COVID-19. Repertoires were generated with immunoSEQ multiplex PCR, while TCRdb's copy carries only in-frame clones and drops some. The sample holds 380,000 or so clones, 81% seen once. Sequenced sample: peripheral blood. The source is a human donor with acute or convalescent COVID-19. The donor label of this sample is uncertain. Each CDR3 is given with its conserved first and last residue. A D gene is named only where the DNA matches it firmly. Clone sizes are given selectively: once, few, many, or a class where the clone is expanded.

j_gene: TRBJ2-2; d_gene: .; abundance: .; v_gene: TRBV5-5; CDR3nt: TGTGCCAGCAGCTTGGAGAGTAGCGGTCGCACCGGGGAGCTGTTTTTT; CDR3aa: CASSLESSGRTGELFF
j_gene: TRBJ1-2; d_gene: .; abundance: .; v_gene: TRBV3-1/TRBV3-2; CDR3nt: TGTGCCAGCAGCCAAGTTCTCAGAAGCTATGGCTACACCTTC; CDR3aa: CASSQVLRSYGYTF
j_gene: TRBJ1-1; d_gene: .; abundance: few; v_gene: TRBV28; CDR3nt: TGTGCCAGCAGTACAGTGAACACTGAAGCTTTCTTT; CDR3aa: CASSTVNTEAFF
j_gene: TRBJ1-1; d_gene: TRBD1; abundance: .; v_gene: TRBV6-2/TRBV6-3; CDR3nt: TGTGCCAGCAGTCAGGGGGCCTTGGGTGAAGCTTTCTTT; CDR3aa: CASSQGALGEAFF
j_gene: TRBJ1-2; d_gene: TRBD1; abundance: .; v_gene: TRBV5-4; CDR3nt: TGTGCCAGCAGCTTGGGAGGACAGGCAAACTATGGCTACACCTTC; CDR3aa: CASSLGGQANYGYTF
j_gene: TRBJ2-6; d_gene: TRBD1; abundance: .; v_gene: TRBV4-2; CDR3nt: TGTGCCAGCAGCCTCCGCCGGGACAGGGGGCCTGGGGCCAACGTCCTGACTTTC; CDR3aa: CASSLRRDRGPGANVLTF
j_gene: TRBJ1-1; d_gene: .; abundance: .; v_gene: TRBV5-4; CDR3nt: TGTGCCAGCAGCTTGGGGGGCGGGGGCTTCCCTGAAGCTTTCTTT; CDR3aa: CASSLGGGGFPEAFF
j_gene: TRBJ2-7; d_gene: .; abundance: .; v_gene: TRBV10-2; CDR3nt: TGCGCCAGCAGTGGCGTTCAGGGCCGCGAGCAGTACTTC; CDR3aa: CASSGVQGREQYF
j_gene: TRBJ1-2; d_gene: TRBD1; abundance: .; v_gene: TRBV29-1; CDR3nt: TGCAGCGTTGATCCAGGGGGCAACTATGGCTACACCTTC; CDR3aa: CSVDPGGNYGYTF
j_gene: TRBJ2-5; d_gene: TRBD1; abundance: few; v_gene: TRBV5-1; CDR3nt: TGCGCCAGCAGCGGGGGCAGGGGGCTCCAAGAGACCCAGTACTTC; CDR3aa: CASSGGRGLQETQYF
j_gene: TRBJ1-1; d_gene: TRBD1; abundance: .; v_gene: TRBV19; CDR3nt: TGTGCCAGTAGTAATTACAGGGGAGAGAACACTGAAGCTTTCTTT; CDR3aa: CASSNYRGENTEAFF
j_gene: TRBJ1-3; d_gene: .; abundance: .; v_gene: TRBV3-1/TRBV3-2; CDR3nt: TGTGCCAGCAGCCGGACACAGGGCCCCTCTGGAAACACCATATATTTT; CDR3aa: CASSRTQGPSGNTIYF
j_gene: TRBJ2-4; d_gene: .; abundance: .; v_gene: TRBV30; CDR3nt: TGTGCCTGGAGTGTACTAGGGGGAAGGGCCAAAAACATTCAGTACTTC; CDR3aa: CAWSVLGGRAKNIQYF
j_gene: TRBJ2-7; d_gene: TRBD2; abundance: once; v_gene: TRBV18; CDR3nt: TGTGCCAGCCTAAAAGGACTAGTTGGCGAGCAGTACTTC; CDR3aa: CASLKGLVGEQYF
j_gene: TRBJ2-5; d_gene: .; abundance: few; v_gene: TRBV6-5; CDR3nt: TGTGCCAGCAGTTACTCGTGGCTAGCGGAGACCCAGTACTTC; CDR3aa: CASSYSWLAETQYF
j_gene: TRBJ2-1; d_gene: TRBD2; abundance: .; v_gene: TRBV25-1; CDR3nt: TGTGCCAGCAGCCTAGCGGGGGGTTACAATGAGCAGTTCTTC; CDR3aa: CASSLAGGYNEQFF
j_gene: TRBJ1-1; d_gene: .; abundance: .; v_gene: TRBV3-1/TRBV3-2; CDR3nt: TGTGCCAGCAGCCATGGGCCGAACACTGAAGCTTTCTTT; CDR3aa: CASSHGPNTEAFF
j_gene: TRBJ1-2; d_gene: TRBD1; abundance: .; v_gene: TRBV5-1; CDR3nt: TGCGCCAGCAGCTTGGCCGGCCAGGGGGGCGGCTACACCTTC; CDR3aa: CASSLAGQGGGYTF
j_gene: TRBJ2-1; d_gene: .; abundance: .; v_gene: TRBV7-6; CDR3nt: TGTGCCAGCAGCTTAGCCCCGGCGGGGGCCGCTACTAGCTCCTACAATGAGCAGTTCTTC; CDR3aa: CASSLAPAGAATSSYNEQFF
j_gene: TRBJ1-1; d_gene: .; abundance: few; v_gene: TRBV14; CDR3nt: TGTGCCAGCAGCCAAGCGGGGATGAACACTGAAGCTTTCTTT; CDR3aa: CASSQAGMNTEAFF
j_gene: TRBJ2-1; d_gene: TRBD2; abundance: .; v_gene: TRBV6-5; CDR3nt: TGTGCCAGCAAACTAGCGGGGGTTTCATACAATGAGCAGTTCTTC; CDR3aa: CASKLAGVSYNEQFF
j_gene: TRBJ1-5; d_gene: .; abundance: once; v_gene: TRBV6-5; CDR3nt: TGTGCCAGCATCCTGTTGGGGGGGTTTCAGCCCCAGCATTTT; CDR3aa: CASILLGGFQPQHF
j_gene: TRBJ2-7; d_gene: .; abundance: .; v_gene: TRBV14; CDR3nt: TGTGCCAGCAGCGCCCGCGCAGGGATCCGCTACGAGCAGTACTTC; CDR3aa: CASSARAGIRYEQYF
j_gene: TRBJ1-1; d_gene: .; abundance: .; v_gene: TRBV15; CDR3nt: TGTGCCACCAGCAGAGATCTAGGAGGGAGGACTGAAGCTTTCTTT; CDR3aa: CATSRDLGGRTEAFF
j_gene: TRBJ1-2; d_gene: .; abundance: .; v_gene: TRBV21-1; CDR3nt: TGTGCCAGCACCGGGGGTGATGGCTACACCTTC; CDR3aa: CASTGGDGYTF
j_gene: TRBJ2-1; d_gene: TRBD1; abundance: once; v_gene: TRBV5-4; CDR3nt: TGTGCCAGCAGCCGGGTGACAGGGTTTAGCTCCTACAATGAGCAGTTCTTC; CDR3aa: CASSRVTGFSSYNEQFF
j_gene: TRBJ1-1; d_gene: .; abundance: few; v_gene: TRBV11-2; CDR3nt: TGTGCCAGCAGCTTAGGGCTGAACACTGAAGCTTTCTTT; CDR3aa: CASSLGLNTEAFF
j_gene: TRBJ2-7; d_gene: .; abundance: .; v_gene: TRBV2; CDR3nt: TGTGCCAGCCAATTCGGCAGGTACTCCTACGAGCAGTACTTC; CDR3aa: CASQFGRYSYEQYF
j_gene: TRBJ1-2; d_gene: .; abundance: once; v_gene: TRBV14; CDR3nt: TGTGCCAGCAGCCCTGCCTCGGGACACCTCTATGGCTACACCTTC; CDR3aa: CASSPASGHLYGYTF
j_gene: TRBJ2-7; d_gene: .; abundance: .; v_gene: TRBV7-2; CDR3nt: TGTGCCAGCAGCCCAGCGGTCGGCAGCGCCTACGAGCAGTACTTC; CDR3aa: CASSPAVGSAYEQYF
j_gene: TRBJ1-5; d_gene: .; abundance: .; v_gene: TRBV2; CDR3nt: TGTGCCAGCGGAGGTCAGGGGAGGGGCAGCAATCAGCCCCAGCATTTT; CDR3aa: CASGGQGRGSNQPQHF
j_gene: TRBJ2-3; d_gene: .; abundance: .; v_gene: TRBV2; CDR3nt: TGTGCCAGCAGCAGGCGCAGATTGACCTCTAGCACAGATACGCAGTATTTT; CDR3aa: CASSRRRLTSSTDTQYF
j_gene: TRBJ1-5; d_gene: .; abundance: .; v_gene: TRBV24-1; CDR3nt: TGTGCCACCAGTGGCAACAGGGACCACAATCAGCCCCAGCATTTT; CDR3aa: CATSGNRDHNQPQHF
j_gene: TRBJ1-1; d_gene: .; abundance: few; v_gene: TRBV6-5; CDR3nt: TGTGCCAGCAGTCCCTTCAGGGGAATGAGTGAAGCTTTCTTT; CDR3aa: CASSPFRGMSEAFF
j_gene: TRBJ1-3; d_gene: TRBD1; abundance: .; v_gene: TRBV9; CDR3nt: TGTGCCAGCAGCGTAGGATGGGACAGGGGATCCGGAAACACCATATATTTT; CDR3aa: CASSVGWDRGSGNTIYF
j_gene: TRBJ2-2; d_gene: TRBD1; abundance: .; v_gene: TRBV27; CDR3nt: TGTGCCACTAGACAGGGTGACACCGGGGAGCTGTTTTTT; CDR3aa: CATRQGDTGELFF
j_gene: TRBJ2-7; d_gene: TRBD2; abundance: .; v_gene: TRBV28; CDR3nt: TGTGCCAGCAGTTTGACGGGAGGGGTGAGGTACGAGCAGTACTTC; CDR3aa: CASSLTGGVRYEQYF
j_gene: TRBJ1-5; d_gene: .; abundance: .; v_gene: TRBV6-2/TRBV6-3; CDR3nt: TGTGCCAGCAGTTGGGATTCCCAGGGCCCCTACAGCAATCAGCCCCAGCATTTT; CDR3aa: CASSWDSQGPYSNQPQHF
j_gene: TRBJ2-1; d_gene: TRBD2; abundance: .; v_gene: TRBV28; CDR3nt: TGTGCCAGCAGGGACCTAGCGGGGGCGTCCTACAATGAGCAGTTCTTC; CDR3aa: CASRDLAGASYNEQFF
j_gene: TRBJ2-7; d_gene: .; abundance: .; v_gene: TRBV19; CDR3nt: TGTGCCAGTAGTATTTGGGGCAGGGACTACGAGCAGTACTTC; CDR3aa: CASSIWGRDYEQYF
j_gene: TRBJ1-1; d_gene: .; abundance: once; v_gene: TRBV6-5; CDR3nt: TGTGCCATAGGGAGGGGTATGAACACTGAAGCTTTCTTT; CDR3aa: CAIGRGMNTEAFF
j_gene: TRBJ2-2; d_gene: TRBD2; abundance: few; v_gene: TRBV6-5; CDR3nt: TGTGCCAGCAGCCGGGACTACCTTGTGGGGGAGCTGTTTTTT; CDR3aa: CASSRDYLVGELFF
j_gene: TRBJ1-1; d_gene: .; abundance: .; v_gene: TRBV6-5; CDR3nt: TGTGCCGCGAAGGACAGAAACACTGAAGCTTTCTTT; CDR3aa: CAAKDRNTEAFF
j_gene: TRBJ1-2; d_gene: .; abundance: .; v_gene: TRBV19; CDR3nt: TGTGCCAGTAGGGCTACCCCGACTGGAAACTATGGCTACACCTTC; CDR3aa: CASRATPTGNYGYTF
j_gene: TRBJ2-3; d_gene: .; abundance: .; v_gene: TRBV5-6; CDR3nt: TGTGCCAGCAGCTTGGGCGGACTCCGCACAGATACGCAGTATTTT; CDR3aa: CASSLGGLRTDTQYF
j_gene: TRBJ1-1; d_gene: .; abundance: .; v_gene: TRBV7-9; CDR3nt: TGTGCCAGCAGCCCCTCCAACGGGAGAAACACTGAAGCTTTCTTT; CDR3aa: CASSPSNGRNTEAFF
j_gene: TRBJ2-5; d_gene: .; abundance: .; v_gene: TRBV5-1; CDR3nt: TGCGCCAGCAGCTTCCCGACGGGATTAGAGACCCAGTACTTC; CDR3aa: CASSFPTGLETQYF
j_gene: TRBJ1-1; d_gene: .; abundance: .; v_gene: TRBV4-1; CDR3nt: TGCGCCAGCAGCCTCTCCCTTTACACTGAAGCTTTCTTT; CDR3aa: CASSLSLYTEAFF
j_gene: TRBJ2-1; d_gene: TRBD2; abundance: .; v_gene: TRBV4-2; CDR3nt: TGTGCCAGCAGCCAAGGGACTAGCGGCAACAATGAGCAGTTCTTC; CDR3aa: CASSQGTSGNNEQFF
j_gene: TRBJ1-2; d_gene: .; abundance: .; v_gene: TRBV28; CDR3nt: TGTGCCAGCAGTACCACAGGTTCGGGCTATGGCTACACCTTC; CDR3aa: CASSTTGSGYGYTF
j_gene: TRBJ2-3; d_gene: .; abundance: .; v_gene: TRBV7-7; CDR3nt: TGTGCCAGCAGCTTTAGTGGGGCTAGCACAGATACGCAGTATTTT; CDR3aa: CASSFSGASTDTQYF
j_gene: TRBJ1-1; d_gene: .; abundance: many; v_gene: TRBV1; CDR3nt: TGCACCAGCAGCCAAGCGTATCAGTTGGTGGCTTTCTTT; CDR3aa: CTSSQAYQLVAFF
j_gene: TRBJ1-4; d_gene: TRBD1; abundance: .; v_gene: TRBV18; CDR3nt: TGTGCCAGCTCACCTTCAGGGACAGCAACTAATGAAAAACTGTTTTTT; CDR3aa: CASSPSGTATNEKLFF
j_gene: TRBJ2-5; d_gene: .; abundance: .; v_gene: TRBV5-1; CDR3nt: TGCGCCAGCAGCCGGGGGACAGTCCAAGAGACCCAGTACTTC; CDR3aa: CASSRGTVQETQYF